Shown below are 22 T cell receptor beta chains from a single sample sequenced in a study of long-term antiretroviral therapy in people with HIV (dated by TCRdb to between 2020 and 2023). The immunoSEQ hsTCRB v3.0 assay was used at survey level resolution to sequence the TRB variable region. TCRdb's version of the immuneACCESS table is confined to in-frame rearrangements and falls short of the full clone set. An unresolved V gene accounts for under half of the shortfall where checked; the remainder is of unknown origin. The sample table records 20,000 or so clones; about four fifths of these occur just once. The ten largest clones represent roughly 6.7% of the sample. This sample comprised unsorted PBMCs, obtained at the start of antiretroviral therapy, before treatment. These receptors all come from a young man with HIV.

The V and J genes are TRBV5-4 and TRBJ2-4, with TRBD1 as a possible D gene (6 bases). Germline assignment: CDR1 SGHNT and CDR2 YYREEE (reference sequence). Deletions cut 4 bases from V and 9 bases from J, with 23 bases between. The CDR3 is 16 amino acids. The CDR3 is CASSRDLQGGVVIQYF. CDR3 in DNA: TGTGCCAGCAGCCGAGATCTACAGGGTGGAGTGGTCATTCAGTACTTC. Drawing the rest from reference TRBV5-4 and TRBJ2-4, the complete variable domain is ETGVTQSPTHLIKTRGQQVTLRCSSQSGHNTVSWYQQALGQGPQFIFQYYREEENGRGNFPPRFSGLQFPNYSSELNVNALELDDSALYLCASSRDLQGGVVIQYFGAGTRLSVL.

V is TRBV11-3 and J is TRBJ2-1, with TRBD2 matching 7 bases. V lost 5 bases, J lost 10 bases, and 8 bases stayed unmatched. Looked up from germline, CDR1 is SGHNT and CDR2 is YENEEA. The length of the CDR3 is 13 residues. Here the CDR3 reads CASSPPWGGEQFF. CDR3 nucleotide sequence: TGTGCCAGCAGCCCCCCCTGGGGGGGGGAGCAGTTCTTC.

The chain employs TRBV6-4 and TRBJ2-1, with D maybe TRBD2 (6 bases). Germline V lookup: CDR1 MRHNA, CDR2 SNTAGT. There are 15 residues in the CDR3. Trimming shortened V by 4 bases and J by 6 bases, and 16 bases separated the two germline ends. CDR3 nucleotide sequence: TGTGCCAGCAGTGCGGACGGGAGAAGAACCAATGAGCAGTTCTTC. This sequence encodes CASSADGRRTNEQFF.

This chain connects TRBV2 to TRBJ1-2, with unresolved D. Between the trimmed V and J ends, which lost 10 bases and 7 bases, there was a span of 13 bases. The CDR3 loop spans 11 amino acids. Germline lookup yields CDR1 SNHLY and CDR2 FYNNEI. CDR3 sequence reads: CATLVWFGYTF. The DNA of the CDR3 is TGTGCCACTCTCGTTTGGTTTGGCTACACCTTC.

This chain connects TRBV7-2 to TRBJ2-3, with D uncertain. CDR1 and CDR2 from the germline V gene are SGHTA and FQGNSA. V was trimmed by 6 bases and J by 2 bases, leaving 15 bases between them. The length of the CDR3 is 15 residues. The CDR3 loop is CASRLLGSDTDTQYF. The CDR3 nucleotides read TGTGCCAGCAGACTTCTAGGTTCCGACACAGATACGCAGTATTTT.

This rearrangement joins TRBV7-9 to TRBJ2-1; D might be TRBD2 (7 bases). V was trimmed by 4 bases and J by 9 bases, leaving 13 bases between them. The length of the CDR3 is 13 residues. From germline, CDR1 is SEHNR and CDR2 FQNEAQ (reference sequence). The chain's CDR3 is CASSWGGASEQFF. The CDR3 nucleotides read TGTGCCAGCAGCTGGGGGGGGGCCAGTGAGCAGTTCTTC.

V and J are TRBV7-2 and TRBJ2-5; the D call may be TRBD1 or TRBD2 (5 bases each). Germline loops: CDR1 SGHTA, CDR2 FQGNSA. Trimming removed 5 bases at V and 4 bases at J, with 20 bases between. There are 16 residues in the CDR3. The CDR3 DNA follows: TGTGCCAGCAGCAGGGACGGGTTGTACTCTAGAGAGACCCAGTACTTC. Its translation: CASSRDGLYSRETQYF.

This clone has only one observation. The gene calls are TRBV6-5 and TRBJ2-1; 11 bases agree with TRBD2. Germline trimming cut 5 bases from V and 7 bases from J; bases unmatched to any gene: 7. The CDR3 is 15 amino acids. Germline-derived CDR1 and CDR2 are MNHEY and SVGAGI. CDR3 loop: CASSQTSGRNNEQFF. The CDR3 DNA reads as TGTGCCAGCAGTCAAACTAGCGGGAGAAATAATGAGCAGTTCTTC.

This chain joins TRBV7-9 and TRBJ2-3, with 10 bases fitting TRBD2. Germline CDR1 reads SEHNR; CDR2 reads FQNEAQ (reference sequence). This CDR3 is 19 amino acids long. V dropped 5 bases and J dropped 4; count of bases not matched to a gene: 18. The DNA of the CDR3 is TGTGCCAGCAGCGCCGACACGGCGTCTAGCGGGAGAAGCCCAGATACGCAGTATTTT. This encodes CASSADTASSGRSPDTQYF. The full variable domain, its missing parts supplied by reference TRBV7-9 and TRBJ2-3, is DTGVSQNPRHKITKRGQNVTFRCDPISEHNRLYWYRQTLGQGPEFLTYFQNEAQLEKSRLLSDRFSAERPKGSFSTLEIQRTEQGDSAMYLCASSADTASSGRSPDTQYFGPGTRLTVL.

This chain uses TRBV19 with TRBJ2-7; D is undetermined. The V and J ends lost 1 base and 1 base respectively, with 5 bases between them. This CDR3 comprises 13 residues. The V gene's germline CDR1 is LNHDA and CDR2 SQIVND (reference sequence). Here the CDR3 reads CASSIGTSYEQYF. The CDR3 DNA reads as TGTGCCAGTAGTATAGGGACGTCCTACGAGCAGTACTTC.

The V and J genes are TRBV6-4 and TRBJ2-2; D tentatively reads TRBD1 or TRBD2 (5 bases each). The CDR3 covers 17 residues. Germline assignment: CDR1 MRHNA and CDR2 SNTAGT. Trimming pared 6 bases from V and 2 bases from J, leaving 19 bases between. CDR3 in DNA: TGTGCCAGCAGCGCCGGGGTCCCGGGACCAAACACCGGGGAGCTGTTTTTT. Translated, it gives CASSAGVPGPNTGELFF.

The rearrangement uses TRBV4-2 and TRBJ2-7; D gene uncertain. The CDR3 is 15 amino acids. The germline gives CDR1 LGHNA, CDR2 YNFKEQ. Trimming took 0 bases from V and 2 from J, leaving 11 bases between them. CDR3 bases: TGTGCCAGCAGCCAAGAATCCGACTCCGCCTACGAGCAGTACTTC. The encoded protein is CASSQESDSAYEQYF.

The J gene is TRBJ1-5, the V gene TRBV4-1; tentatively, D is TRBD1 (5 bases). V lost 2 bases and J lost 5, with 16 bases in between. The CDR3 totals 16 residues. Germline V gene sequence: CDR1 MGHRA, CDR2 YSYEKL. As DNA, the CDR3 is TGCGCCAGCAGCCAATGGGGCAGAGGGCGGGATCAGCCCCAGCATTTT. Translation: CASSQWGRGRDQPQHF.

The rearrangement joins TRBV5-1 to TRBJ2-1; 16 positions match TRBD2. CDR3 length: 16 residues. Germline CDR1 SGHRS, CDR2 YFSETQ. V was clipped by 4 bases and J by 10 bases; unmatched bases: 8. CDR3 in amino acids: CASSLGTSGRADEQFF. CDR3 coding DNA: TGCGCCAGCAGCCTCGGGACTAGCGGGAGGGCTGACGAGCAGTTCTTC. The complete variable domain, with remaining parts taken from reference TRBV5-1 and TRBJ2-1, reads KAGVTQTPRYLIKTRGQQVTLSCSPISGHRSVSWYQQTPGQGLQFLFEYFSETQRNKGNFPGRFSGRQFSNSRSEMNVSTLELGDSALYLCASSLGTSGRADEQFFGPGTRLTVL.

The chain carries TRBV6-1 and TRBJ1-5, with D maybe TRBD1 (6 bases). Trimming shortened V by 5 bases and J by 2 bases, and 13 bases separated the two germline ends. There are 15 residues in the CDR3. CDR1 and CDR2 (germline): MNHNS, SASEGT. CDR3 nucleotides: TGTGCCAGCAGTACCCCGGCAGGGGGCAATCAGCCCCAGCATTTT. This sequence encodes CASSTPAGGNQPQHF.

V is TRBV9 and J is TRBJ2-3, with 8 positions matching TRBD2. In germline, CDR1 is SGDLS, CDR2 YYNGEE. This CDR3 is 16 amino acids long. The V gene end was trimmed by 1 base and the J gene end by 0 bases; junction bases not matched to a gene: 4. CDR3 nucleotides: TGTGCCAGCAGCGTATATGGCGGGGGGAGCACAGATACGCAGTATTTT. This gives the protein CASSVYGGGSTDTQYF. Full variable domain (outside the CDR3, taken from reference TRBV9 and TRBJ2-3): DSGVTQTPKHLITATGQRVTLRCSPRSGDLSVYWYQQSLDQGLQFLIQYYNGEERAKGNILERFSAQQFPDLHSELNLSSLELGDSALYFCASSVYGGGSTDTQYFGPGTRLTVL.

The genes are TRBV7-2 and TRBJ2-3; D gene unclear. Germline CDR1 and CDR2: SGHTA and FQGNSA. The V end was cut by 6 bases, the J end by 0 bases, with 10 bases between. The length of the CDR3 is 14 residues. CDR3 in amino acids: CASRAVTSTDTQYF. The CDR3 DNA sequence: TGTGCCAGCAGGGCAGTAACTAGCACAGATACGCAGTATTTT.

The V gene is TRBV7-2, the J gene TRBJ2-7; weak D call: TRBD1 (5 bases). The V and J ends lost 2 bases and 3 bases respectively, with 11 bases between them. This CDR3 region has 14 residues. Germline V gene sequence: CDR1 SGHTA, CDR2 FQGNSA. The CDR3 reads CASSLNQGLYEQYF. The CDR3 DNA is TGTGCCAGCAGCTTAAATCAGGGCCTCTACGAGCAGTACTTC.

The V gene is TRBV9, the J gene TRBJ2-1; 10 nucleotides line up with TRBD2. The CDR3 sequence is 15 residues long. V lost 0 bases to trimming and J lost 8 bases; unmatched junction nucleotides: 5. The germline V gene has CDR1 SGDLS and CDR2 YYNGEE. In nucleotides, the CDR3 is TGTGCCAGCAGCGTAGGGGGGACTAGCGTTGATGAGCAGTTCTTC. Protein: CASSVGGTSVDEQFF.

This chain connects TRBV6-1 to TRBJ2-7; D possibly uses TRBD1 or TRBD2 (5 bases each). V dropped 6 bases and J dropped 5 bases, with 14 bases sitting between them. The CDR3 contains 13 residues. Germline V gene lookup returns CDR1 MNHNS and CDR2 SASEGT. The CDR3 DNA reads TGTGCCAGCAGAGACGGACGAGGGGACGAGCAGTACTTC. It codes for CASRDGRGDEQYF.

V is TRBV5-4 and J is TRBJ2-7; TRBD2 agrees at 10 bases. Germline V gives CDR1 SGHNT, CDR2 YYREEE (reference sequence). The CDR3 covers 15 residues. The junction had 8 bases not matched to a gene; V was cut back by 1 base and J by 7 bases. CDR3 loop: CASSLRTSGGREQYF. The CDR3 coding sequence is TGTGCCAGCAGCTTGAGGACTAGCGGTGGGAGGGAGCAGTACTTC.

This clone was found a few times. V gene TRBV2 combines with J gene TRBJ2-1, with a possible D match to TRBD2 (5 bases). V shed 8 bases and J shed 0 bases, with 11 bases lying between them. From germline, CDR1 is SNHLY and CDR2 FYNNEI. This CDR3 is 14 amino acids long. CDR3 loop: CASCLGSSYNEQFF. In DNA form, the CDR3 reads TGTGCCAGCTGTTTGGGGAGCTCCTACAATGAGCAGTTCTTC.